The sequence of this T cell receptor beta chain was determined in a study of esophageal squamous cell carcinoma under preoperative chemotherapy. Findings of the study overall: After paclitaxel-nedaplatin, abundant clones were more likely to contract than amplify. Post-treatment tumor-infiltrating lymphocytes appeared partly derived from peripheral T cells migrating into the tumor.

This clonotype showed up many times. The antigen is undetermined. The time point here: after preoperative PTX-NDP chemotherapy. MiXCR, run by TCRdb on the PCR reads, gives a single entry per CDR3 protein. The table lists about 19,000 distinct CDR3 sequences, about 45% of them singletons, with roughly 30% in the top ten. Germline CDR1 is WSHSY and CDR2 is SAAADI. The CDR3 has 13 amino acids. The V end lost 10 bases, the J end lost 3 bases, and 13 bases lay between the germline ends. Specimen collection occurred from a patient given preoperative chemotherapy. The TCR was taken from a human donor with esophageal squamous cell carcinoma. The donor label of this sample is uncertain. The chain employs TRBV10-2 and TRBJ2-1; TRBD2 might be the D (5 bases). The CDR3, as DNA: TGCGCCATCCGAGGGCCGGGCTACAATGAGCAGTTCTTC. Its protein is CAIRGPGYNEQFF.